The clone carrying this T cell receptor beta chain was counted many times. Its antigen remains unknown. This sample is drawn from a study of T cell repertoires in cytomegalovirus infection. The study, taken as a whole, reports: Cumulative frequency (of public TCR beta family members) identified carriers of CMV plus the relevant HLA.

TCRdb processed the reads anew with MiXCR; each CDR3 protein has one entry. This table holds hundreds of thousands of distinct CDR3 sequences, roughly 9.5% found once. The TCR was taken from a human donor in good health (CMV status not recorded). Some clones in this sample may be carry-over from other donors' samples. Specimen: PBMCs.

CDR3: CASSPRGIDTLGYTF. The CDR3 DNA reads as TGTGCCAGCAGCCCCCGAGGAATTGATACGCTCGGCTACACCTTC. V gene TRBV11-2 combines with J gene TRBJ1-2, with D hard to call. Germline CDR1 reads SGHAT; CDR2 reads FQNNGV. The CDR3 runs 15 residues. V was cut by 5 bases and J by 8 bases, with 21 bases left in between.